Following are 17 T cell receptor beta chains from one sample sequenced in a study of neoadjuvant nivolumab and ipilimumab in lung cancer. Assay used: immunoSEQ multiplex PCR; TCRdb lists only in-frame clones, some missing. Of 4,500 or so clones in the sample, roughly 81% were seen once. Sample: normal lung tissue adjacent to the tumor, taken after neoadjuvant nivolumab, alone or with ipilimumab, at or shortly before surgery. The source is an adult with non-small cell lung cancer. Some clones in this sample may be carry-over from other donors' samples.

This clone appeared once. The chain recombines TRBV18 with TRBJ2-1, with TRBD2 matching over 8 bases. The length of the CDR3 is 14 residues. CDR1 KGHSH and CDR2 LQKENI come from the germline V gene. J lost 4 bases, V lost 8 bases, and 7 bases had no gene match. DNA of the CDR3: TGTGCCAGCCTCGAGGGACTAGGGTACAATGAGCAGTTCTTC. It codes for CASLEGLGYNEQFF.

V is TRBV2 and J is TRBJ2-6; D is possibly TRBD2 (6 bases). The CDR3 has 16 amino acids. Trimming pared 7 bases from V and 1 base from J, leaving 14 bases between. Germline loops: CDR1 SNHLY, CDR2 FYNNEI. Written as DNA, the CDR3 is TGTGCCAGCACCGAGGAGGGATTTTCTGGGGCCAACGTCCTGACTTTC. This gives the protein CASTEEGFSGANVLTF.

The CDR3 spells CASSPRTYSSSYNEQFF. In nucleotides, the CDR3 is TGTGCCAGCTCACCAAGGACTTACTCAAGCTCCTACAATGAGCAGTTCTTC. The genes are TRBV18 and TRBJ2-1; tentatively, D is TRBD2 (5 bases). Between the trimmed V and J ends, which lost 2 bases and 0 bases, there was a span of 14 bases. Germline CDR1 and CDR2: KGHSH and LQKENI. The length of the CDR3 is 17 residues.

The chain is built from TRBV7-2 and TRBJ2-2, with a weak D call TRBD2 (5 bases). Trimming pared 0 bases from V and 2 bases from J, leaving 10 bases between. This CDR3 comprises 16 residues. In germline, CDR1 is SGHTA, CDR2 FQGNSA. In nucleotides, the CDR3 is TGTGCCAGCAGCTTAGCGCGGCTAGCAAACACCGGGGAGCTGTTTTTT. It codes for CASSLARLANTGELFF.

The chain carries TRBV30 and TRBJ1-1, with D uncertain. The CDR3 contains 14 residues. The V end was cut by 0 bases, the J end by 5 bases, with 13 bases between. Germline lookup yields CDR1 GTSNPN and CDR2 SVGIG (reference sequence). The CDR3 region has the DNA TGTGCCTGGAGTGTTTGGGGAGACTGGACTGAAGCTTTCTTT. Amino acids: CAWSVWGDWTEAFF.

V and J are TRBV11-2 and TRBJ2-5; D call uncertain. This CDR3 has 12 residues. V gave up 5 bases and J gave up 2 bases, with 6 bases separating them. Germline CDR1 SGHAT, CDR2 FQNNGV. CDR3 nucleotides: TGTGCCAGCAGCGGCAGTCAAGAGACCCAGTACTTC. Encoded protein: CASSGSQETQYF.

This rearrangement joins TRBV5-1 to TRBJ1-5; D remains unclear. CDR3 size: 13 residues. Trimming left V 0 bases short and J 5 bases short, with 6 bases between. The germline V gene encodes CDR1 SGHRS and CDR2 YFSETQ. CDR3 region: CASSLVPDQPQHF. The CDR3 DNA is TGCGCCAGCAGCTTGGTCCCAGATCAGCCCCAGCATTTT.

The chain couples TRBV7-9 to TRBJ2-4, with 8 bases matching TRBD1. The ends lost 5 bases at V and 2 bases at J; junction bases unmatched: 5. Germline CDR1 reads SEHNR; CDR2 reads FQNEAQ (reference sequence). This CDR3 has 15 residues. This chain's CDR3 is CASSPTGGTKNIQYF. The CDR3 nucleotides are TGTGCCAGCAGCCCAACAGGGGGTACCAAAAACATTCAGTACTTC. Drawing the rest from reference TRBV7-9 and TRBJ2-4, the complete variable domain is DTGVSQNPRHKITKRGQNVTFRCDPISEHNRLYWYRQTLGQGPEFLTYFQNEAQLEKSRLLSDRFSAERPKGSFSTLEIQRTEQGDSAMYLCASSPTGGTKNIQYFGAGTRLSVL.

The chain employs TRBV6-1 and TRBJ2-3, with D unresolved. Looked up from germline, CDR1 is MNHNS and CDR2 is SASEGT. V lost 7 bases and J lost 1, with 9 bases in between. The CDR3 is made up of 13 amino acids. CDR3 protein: CASNPKGTDTQYF. The CDR3 DNA is TGTGCCAGCAATCCAAAAGGCACAGATACGCAGTATTTT.

The V gene is TRBV11-2, the J gene TRBJ2-1; 12 positions match TRBD2. V shed 5 bases and J 8 bases; nucleotides not matched to a gene: 10. In germline, CDR1 is SGHAT, CDR2 FQNNGV. The CDR3 totals 16 residues. The CDR3 here is CASSGGTSGYDDEQFF. The CDR3 DNA sequence: TGTGCCAGCAGCGGGGGGACTAGCGGGTATGATGATGAGCAGTTCTTC.

This chain joins TRBV27 and TRBJ2-7; D is uncertain. The CDR3 runs to 13 residues. The germline V gene has CDR1 MNHEY and CDR2 SMNVEV (reference sequence). V was shortened by 3 bases and J by 3 bases, with 9 bases between the two germline ends. The CDR3 DNA sequence: TGTGCCAGCAGTTTTGGTTCACGCTACGAGCAGTACTTC. Its protein product is CASSFGSRYEQYF.

The rearrangement joins TRBV7-2 to TRBJ1-5, with 12 positions matching TRBD1. Germline trimming cut 5 bases from V and 4 bases from J; bases unmatched to any gene: 9. The CDR3 spans 17 residues. Germline CDR1 SGHTA, CDR2 FQGNSA. The CDR3 reads CASSVRGGQGANQPQHF. The DNA for the CDR3 is TGTGCCAGCAGCGTTAGAGGGGGACAGGGGGCAAATCAGCCCCAGCATTTT.

This clone is large in the sample. This chain links TRBV11-2 with TRBJ2-1; the D call may be TRBD1 or TRBD2 (6 bases each). Per germline, CDR1 SGHAT and CDR2 FQNNGV. This CDR3 is built from 13 residues. Trimming removed 5 bases at V and 5 bases at J, with 10 bases between. CDR3 bases: TGTGCCAGCAGCGTCGGGGGCAACAATGAGCAGTTCTTC. Translated: CASSVGGNNEQFF.

CDR3 protein: CASSYRTGMGNPYF. CDR3 bases: TGTGCCAGCAGTTACCGGACAGGGATGGGGAATCCGTACTTC. The J gene is TRBJ2-7, the V gene TRBV6-5, with 8 bases fitting TRBD1. Looked up from germline, CDR1 is MNHEY and CDR2 is SVGAGI. This CDR3 spans 14 amino acids. J was trimmed by 12 bases and V by 2 bases; bases with no gene match: 12.

The chain employs TRBV5-1 and TRBJ2-3; 7 nucleotides line up with TRBD2. Germline V CDR1 and CDR2: SGHRS, YFSETQ. The CDR3 sequence is 15 residues long. The V and J ends lost 6 bases and 6 bases, in that order; junction bases with no gene match: 13. The DNA of the CDR3 is TGCGCCAGCACCGTCGGGACTAACTCCGCGGATACGCAGTATTTT. Translating it yields CASTVGTNSADTQYF.

This chain joins TRBV2 and TRBJ1-1; D remains unclear. The V gene's germline CDR1 is SNHLY and CDR2 FYNNEI. The CDR3 runs to 16 residues. The V gene lost 3 bases and the J gene lost 0 bases, with 14 bases spanning the gap. As DNA, the CDR3 is TGTGCCAGCAGTGACCCCGCGGTACTAATGAACACTGAAGCTTTCTTT. Its translation: CASSDPAVLMNTEAFF.

This sequence joins TRBV7-2 and TRBJ2-7; 9 bases are a match to TRBD2. CDR1 is SGHTA, CDR2 FQGNSA, per germline. The CDR3 runs 15 residues. V lost 3 bases to trimming and J lost 2 bases; unmatched junction nucleotides: 5. The CDR3 bases are TGTGCCAGCAGCTTTAGACTAGCGGAGCCCTACGAGCAGTACTTC. Translated: CASSFRLAEPYEQYF.